This T cell receptor (beta chain) was profiled in a study of blood T cell repertoires in COVID-19. As for the study in general: From the United States, Italy and Spain came samples of acute and convalescent COVID-19. In each case, the material was cDNA or gDNA derived from T cells, B-cell-depleted T cells, or PBMCs.

This clone was observed a single time. Deletions cut 0 bases from V and 5 bases from J, with 13 bases between. The V gene's germline CDR1 is SGHVS and CDR2 FQNEAQ. The CDR3 covers 15 residues. The table came from immunoSEQ multiplex PCR; TCRdb's copy has only in-frame clones and leaves some out. The data hold approximately 80,000 clones, with around 83% observed a single time. The sequence came from a human donor in a cohort sampled during active COVID-19. What was sequenced was peripheral blood. The rearrangement uses TRBV7-8 and TRBJ2-5, with D maybe TRBD2 (7 bases). Here the CDR3 DNA reads TGTGCCAGCAGCTTAGCGGGGGGGCCTGGGGAGACCCAGTACTTC. This translates into CASSLAGGPGETQYF.